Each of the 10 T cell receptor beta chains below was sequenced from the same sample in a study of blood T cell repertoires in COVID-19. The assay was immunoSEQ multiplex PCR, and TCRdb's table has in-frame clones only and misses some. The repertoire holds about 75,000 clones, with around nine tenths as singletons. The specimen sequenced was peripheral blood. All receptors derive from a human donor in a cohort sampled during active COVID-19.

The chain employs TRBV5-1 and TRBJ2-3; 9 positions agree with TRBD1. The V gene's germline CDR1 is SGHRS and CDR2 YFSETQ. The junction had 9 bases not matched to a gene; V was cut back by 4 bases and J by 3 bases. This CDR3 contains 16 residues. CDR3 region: CASSLRGTGITDTQYF. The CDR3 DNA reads TGCGCCAGCAGCCTCCGAGGGACAGGGATAACAGATACGCAGTATTTT.

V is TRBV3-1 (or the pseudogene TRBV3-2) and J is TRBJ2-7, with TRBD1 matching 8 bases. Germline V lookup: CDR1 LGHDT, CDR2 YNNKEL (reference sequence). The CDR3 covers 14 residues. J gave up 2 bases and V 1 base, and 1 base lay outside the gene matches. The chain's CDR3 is CASSQGTGTYEQYF. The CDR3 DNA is TGTGCCAGCAGCCAAGGGACAGGGACCTACGAGCAGTACTTC.

This CDR3 is CASSPGQGLVEKLFF. DNA for the CDR3: TGTGCCAGCAGCCCCGGACAGGGTTTGGTTGAAAAACTGTTTTTT. The chain is built from TRBV3-1 (or the pseudogene TRBV3-2) and TRBJ1-4; 8 nucleotides match TRBD1. Germline loops: CDR1 LGHDT, CDR2 YNNKEL (reference sequence). Trimming cost V 4 bases and J 7 bases; bases outside gene matches: 8. The CDR3 sequence is 15 residues long.

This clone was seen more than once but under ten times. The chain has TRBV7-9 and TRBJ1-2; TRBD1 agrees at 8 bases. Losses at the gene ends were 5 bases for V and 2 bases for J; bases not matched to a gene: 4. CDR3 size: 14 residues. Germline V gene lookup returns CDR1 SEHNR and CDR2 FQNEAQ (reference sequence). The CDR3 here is CASSPRTGNYGYTF. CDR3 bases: TGTGCCAGCAGCCCCAGGACAGGGAACTATGGCTACACCTTC.

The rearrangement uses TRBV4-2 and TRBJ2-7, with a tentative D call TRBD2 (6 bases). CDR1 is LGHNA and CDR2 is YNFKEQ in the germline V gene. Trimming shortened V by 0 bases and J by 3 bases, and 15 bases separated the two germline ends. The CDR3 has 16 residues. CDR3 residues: CASSQDNAGTFYEQYF. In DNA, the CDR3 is TGTGCCAGCAGCCAAGATAACGCAGGGACTTTCTACGAGCAGTACTTC.

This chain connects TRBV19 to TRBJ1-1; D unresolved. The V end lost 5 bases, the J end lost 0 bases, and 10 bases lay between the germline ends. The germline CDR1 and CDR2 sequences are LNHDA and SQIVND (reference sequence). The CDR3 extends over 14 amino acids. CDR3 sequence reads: CASSPTALNTEAFF. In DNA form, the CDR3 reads TGTGCCAGTAGTCCTACAGCATTGAACACTGAAGCTTTCTTT. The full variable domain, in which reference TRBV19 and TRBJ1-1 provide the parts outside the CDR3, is DGGITQSPKYLFRKEGQNVTLSCEQNLNHDAMYWYRQDPGQGLRLIYYSQIVNDFQKGDIAEGYSVSREKKESFPLTVTSAQKNPTAFYLCASSPTALNTEAFFGQGTRLTVV.

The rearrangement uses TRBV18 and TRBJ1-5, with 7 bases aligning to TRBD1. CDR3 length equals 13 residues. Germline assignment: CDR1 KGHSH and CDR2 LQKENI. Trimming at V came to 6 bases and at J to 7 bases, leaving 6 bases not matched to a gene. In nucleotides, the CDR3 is TGTGCCAGCTCGACCGACAGGGCCCAGCCCCAGCATTTT. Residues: CASSTDRAQPQHF.

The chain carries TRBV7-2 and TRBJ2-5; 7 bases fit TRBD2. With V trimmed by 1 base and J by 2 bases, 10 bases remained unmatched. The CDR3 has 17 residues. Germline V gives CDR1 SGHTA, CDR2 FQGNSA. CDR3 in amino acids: CASSLGGSGREQETQYF. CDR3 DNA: TGTGCCAGCAGCTTAGGCGGGTCAGGGAGGGAGCAAGAGACCCAGTACTTC.

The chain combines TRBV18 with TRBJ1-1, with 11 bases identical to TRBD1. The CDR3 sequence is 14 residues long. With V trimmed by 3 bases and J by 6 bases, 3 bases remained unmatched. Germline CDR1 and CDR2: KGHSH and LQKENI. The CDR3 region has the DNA TGTGCCAGCTCACCCCCGGGACAGGGGGCTGAAGCTTTCTTT. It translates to CASSPPGQGAEAFF.

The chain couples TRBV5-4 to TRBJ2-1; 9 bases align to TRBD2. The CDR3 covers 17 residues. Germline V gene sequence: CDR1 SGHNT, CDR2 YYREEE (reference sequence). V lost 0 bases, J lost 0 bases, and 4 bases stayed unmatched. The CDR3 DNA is TGTGCCAGCAGCTTGGAAAGCGGGAGGAGCTCCTACAATGAGCAGTTCTTC. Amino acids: CASSLESGRSSYNEQFF. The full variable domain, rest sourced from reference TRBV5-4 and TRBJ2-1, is ETGVTQSPTHLIKTRGQQVTLRCSSQSGHNTVSWYQQALGQGPQFIFQYYREEENGRGNFPPRFSGLQFPNYSSELNVNALELDDSALYLCASSLESGRSSYNEQFFGPGTRLTVL.